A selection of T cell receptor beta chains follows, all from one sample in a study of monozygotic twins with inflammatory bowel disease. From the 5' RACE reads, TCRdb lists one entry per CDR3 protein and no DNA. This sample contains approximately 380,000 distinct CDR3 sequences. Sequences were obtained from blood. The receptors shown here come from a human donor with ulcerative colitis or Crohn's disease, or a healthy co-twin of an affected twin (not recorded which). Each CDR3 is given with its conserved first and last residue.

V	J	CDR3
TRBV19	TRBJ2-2	CATYPAPGQGNTGELFF
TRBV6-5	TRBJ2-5	CASSYQDRVGETQYF
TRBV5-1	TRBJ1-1	CASTAGGLRTEAFF
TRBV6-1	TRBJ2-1	CASSRTPIEGYNEQFF
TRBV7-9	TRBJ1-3	CASSPRDQYTIYF
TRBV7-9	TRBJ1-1	CASSPTGGEAFF
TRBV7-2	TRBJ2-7	CASSLAGGITYEQYF
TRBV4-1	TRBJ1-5	CASSRVGGVNQPQHF
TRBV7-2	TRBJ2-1	CASRRLMSGEQFF
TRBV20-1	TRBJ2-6	CSASVTGANVLTF
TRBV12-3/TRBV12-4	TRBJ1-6	CASSGQGANSSPLHF
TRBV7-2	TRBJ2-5	CASSLASARETQYF
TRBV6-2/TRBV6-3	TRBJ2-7	CASTFSVRVGAYEQYF
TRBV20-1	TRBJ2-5	CSARDRVAGEETQYF
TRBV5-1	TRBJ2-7	CASSPDRGAGEQYF
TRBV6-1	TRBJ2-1	CASRKTGGPSYNEQFF
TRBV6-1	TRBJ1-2	CASSEALTGFYGYTF
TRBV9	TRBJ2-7	CASSETAMDSYEQYF
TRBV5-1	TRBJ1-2	CASAIGTEDGYTF
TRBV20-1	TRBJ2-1	CSARKGQGYNEQFF
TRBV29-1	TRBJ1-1	CSVGGQGYTEAFF
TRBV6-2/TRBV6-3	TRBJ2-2	CASSPRAGQGPKTNTGELFF
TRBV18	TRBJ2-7	CASSRLRGGSYEQYF
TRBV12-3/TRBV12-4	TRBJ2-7	CASSLSEAYEQYF